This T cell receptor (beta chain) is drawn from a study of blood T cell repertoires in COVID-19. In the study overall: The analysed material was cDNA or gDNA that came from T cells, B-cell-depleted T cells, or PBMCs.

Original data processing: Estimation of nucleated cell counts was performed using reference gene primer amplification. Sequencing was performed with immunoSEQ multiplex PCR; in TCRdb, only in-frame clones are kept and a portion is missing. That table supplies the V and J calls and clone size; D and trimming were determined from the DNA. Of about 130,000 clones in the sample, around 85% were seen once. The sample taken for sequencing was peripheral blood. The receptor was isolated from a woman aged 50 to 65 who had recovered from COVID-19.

CDR3 in DNA: TGTGCCAGCAGCCCCCGACAGGGGTACAATCAGCCCCAGCATTTT. It yields the protein CASSPRQGYNQPQHF. The gene calls are TRBV7-2 and TRBJ1-5; 8 positions agree with TRBD1. V dropped 5 bases and J dropped 3; count of bases not matched to a gene: 6. Germline assignment: CDR1 SGHTA and CDR2 FQGNSA. CDR3 length: 15 amino acids.